Below are 17 T cell receptor beta chains sequenced from a single sample in a study of immune evolution from preneoplasia to lung adenocarcinoma. Generated by immunoSEQ multiplex PCR, the TCRdb table keeps only in-frame clones and is missing some. The sample has 10,000 or so clones; roughly 83% are singletons. The sample comprised FFPE minimally invasive lung adenocarcinoma tissue. These receptors were obtained from a donor at least 70 years old with lung adenocarcinoma.

The CDR3 region has the DNA TGTGCCAGCAGCCCGCTGGGACAGCCTACGGGCTACACCTTC. It codes for CASSPLGQPTGYTF. The chain uses TRBV6-6 and TRBJ1-2, with 7 bases matching TRBD1. After removal of 6 bases from V and 8 bases from J, the junction contained 12 bases not matched to a gene. CDR1 MNHNY and CDR2 SVGAGI come from the germline V gene (reference sequence). CDR3 length: 14 residues.

The chain carries TRBV9 and TRBJ2-7; 11 bases match TRBD1. The germline CDR1 and CDR2 sequences are SGDLS and YYNGEE. The V gene end was trimmed by 3 bases and the J gene end by 7 bases; junction bases not matched to a gene: 3. The CDR3 has 13 amino acids. The CDR3: CASSAGTGGEQYF. The CDR3 nucleotides are TGTGCCAGCAGCGCCGGGACAGGGGGTGAGCAGTACTTC. The full variable domain, in which reference TRBV9 and TRBJ2-7 provide the parts outside the CDR3, is DSGVTQTPKHLITATGQRVTLRCSPRSGDLSVYWYQQSLDQGLQFLIQYYNGEERAKGNILERFSAQQFPDLHSELNLSSLELGDSALYFCASSAGTGGEQYFGPGTRLTVT.

This chain uses TRBV18 with TRBJ2-2; TRBD2 agrees at 9 bases. With V trimmed by 1 base and J by 1 base, 10 bases remained unmatched. The CDR3 sequence is 19 residues long. CDR1 and CDR2 from the germline V gene are KGHSH and LQKENI. CDR3 DNA: TGTGCCAGCTCACCACTTAAAGCGGGAGGCGGAATGAACACCGGGGAGCTGTTTTTT. Its translation is CASSPLKAGGGMNTGELFF. Filled out from reference TRBV18 and TRBJ2-2, the complete variable domain reads NAGVMQNPRHLVRRRGQEARLRCSPMKGHSHVYWYRQLPEEGLKFMVYLQKENIIDESGMPKERFSAEFPKEGPSILRIQQVVRGDSAAYFCASSPLKAGGGMNTGELFFGEGSRLTVL.

The chain uses TRBV27 and TRBJ1-2; D is undetermined. This CDR3 is built from 15 residues. Trimming took off 4 bases at V and 2 bases at J, with 14 bases between the two ends. CDR1 and CDR2 (germline): MNHEY, SMNVEV (reference sequence). Written as DNA, the CDR3 is TGTGCCAGCAGTTCCTATACGACACTGAACTATGGCTACACCTTC. This encodes CASSSYTTLNYGYTF.

The V and J genes are TRBV6-1 and TRBJ2-7; no reliable D call. CDR3 size: 12 residues. Germline V gene data show CDR1 as MNHNS and CDR2 as SASEGT. V dropped 8 bases and J dropped 4 bases, with 12 bases sitting between them. The CDR3 reads CASGPFGYEQYF. The CDR3 nucleotides read TGTGCCAGCGGCCCCTTTGGTTACGAGCAGTACTTC.

The CDR3 region is CSVELLRERGTDTQYF. Here the CDR3 DNA reads TGCAGCGTTGAGCTGCTCCGCGAGAGGGGCACAGATACGCAGTATTTT. The rearrangement links TRBV29-1 to TRBJ2-3, with D maybe TRBD2 (5 bases). V gave up 3 bases and J gave up 1 base, with 17 bases separating them. Looked up from germline, CDR1 is SQVTM and CDR2 is ANQGSEA. There are 16 residues in the CDR3.

This clone has only a few counts. V and J are TRBV5-8 and TRBJ2-3; the D gene is possibly TRBD1 (6 bases). Germline V gene lookup returns CDR1 SGHTS and CDR2 YDEGEE. The ends were cut back, 4 bases at V and 5 bases at J, with 11 bases in the middle. The CDR3 totals 13 residues. CDR3 sequence (DNA): TGTGCCAGCAGCCTGCAGGGACAAGATACGCAGTATTTT. It is translated as CASSLQGQDTQYF.

This chain links TRBV6-6 with TRBJ1-1, with D tentatively TRBD1 (5 bases). The germline V gene has CDR1 MNHNY and CDR2 SVGAGI (reference sequence). V shed 5 bases and J shed 0 bases, with 10 bases lying between them. The CDR3 covers 14 residues. The CDR3 nucleotides are TGTGCCAGCAGTGAGAGGGGTTTGAACACTGAAGCTTTCTTT. It specifies CASSERGLNTEAFF.

The chain joins TRBV5-6 to TRBJ2-1; possible D gene TRBD2, 5 bases. The CDR3 is 14 residues long. Looked up from germline, CDR1 is SGHDT and CDR2 is YYEEEE. Trimming took 4 bases from V and 3 from J, leaving 11 bases between them. The CDR3 here is CASSERTGYNEQFF. CDR3 DNA: TGTGCCAGCAGCGAGAGGACTGGCTACAATGAGCAGTTCTTC.

Notes on this clone: Germline is not matched at one junction end, which may reflect a read error. The chain joins TRBV6-1 to TRBJ2-2; D ambiguous. This CDR3 is 14 amino acids long. The V gene's germline CDR1 is MNHNS and CDR2 SASEGT. The CDR3 reads CASSQAPNTGELFF. The CDR3 DNA reads as TGTGCCAGCAGTCAAGCTCCGAACACCGGGGAGCTGTTTTTT.

The chain combines TRBV5-6 with TRBJ2-7; 9 bases line up with TRBD1. Trimming took 4 bases from V and 5 from J; bases not matched to a gene: 4. The CDR3 has 13 amino acids. Germline CDR1 is SGHDT and CDR2 is YYEEEE. The CDR3: CASSRTGVHEQYF. The CDR3 nucleotides are TGTGCCAGCAGCCGGACAGGGGTCCACGAGCAGTACTTC.

This clone appeared once. The chain's CDR3 is CASSRGTGRREKLFF. The CDR3 bases are TGCGCCAGCAGCCGCGGGACAGGGAGGAGGGAAAAACTGTTTTTT. The chain is built from TRBV4-1 and TRBJ1-4, with 9 bases matching TRBD1. Per the germline V gene, CDR1 is MGHRA and CDR2 is YSYEKL. J was trimmed by 8 bases and V by 4 bases; bases with no gene match: 8. CDR3 length: 15 amino acids.

The chain combines TRBV19 with TRBJ1-5, with 8 bases aligning to TRBD1. CDR3 size: 14 residues. Germline V gene data show CDR1 as LNHDA and CDR2 as SQIVND (reference sequence). The V segment lost 6 bases and the J segment 3 bases; nucleotides outside the gene matches: 4. The CDR3 protein is CASRDRGANQPQHF. CDR3 DNA: TGTGCCAGTAGAGACAGGGGAGCCAATCAGCCCCAGCATTTT.

This chain links TRBV18 with TRBJ1-5; a possible D gene is TRBD1 (5 bases). The V end was cut by 6 bases, the J end by 0 bases, with 15 bases between. CDR3 length: 16 residues. CDR1 is KGHSH and CDR2 is LQKENI in the germline V gene. This chain's CDR3 is CASSPGPGYSNQPQHF. DNA of the CDR3: TGTGCCAGCTCCCCAGGGCCCGGCTATAGCAATCAGCCCCAGCATTTT.

This clone has a single count. The rearrangement joins TRBV28 to TRBJ2-7; possible D gene TRBD2, 6 bases. V dropped 5 bases and J dropped 6 bases, with 14 bases sitting between them. Germline lookup yields CDR1 MDHEN and CDR2 SYDVKM. CDR3 size: 13 residues. The CDR3 reads CASSPARGGEQYF. For the CDR3, the DNA is TGTGCCAGCAGTCCGGCCCGGGGAGGCGAGCAGTACTTC.

This clone was counted only a few times. The chain recombines TRBV7-2 with TRBJ2-3, with D perhaps TRBD1 (6 bases). Germline loops: CDR1 SGHTA, CDR2 FQGNSA. V shed 3 bases and J shed 4 bases, with 11 bases lying between them. The CDR3 totals 14 residues. The CDR3 here is CASSFGNRADTQYF. CDR3 coding DNA: TGTGCCAGCAGCTTCGGGAACAGGGCAGATACGCAGTATTTT.

The V call is TRBV5-1, the J call TRBJ2-1, with 11 bases fitting TRBD2. This CDR3 has 15 residues. J was trimmed by 3 bases and V by 4 bases; bases with no gene match: 3. Germline CDR1 and CDR2: SGHRS and YFSETQ. CDR3 residues: CASSTSGSFYNEQFF. DNA of the CDR3: TGCGCCAGCAGCACTAGCGGGAGCTTCTACAATGAGCAGTTCTTC.